The present T cell receptor (beta chain) was sequenced within a study of T cell responses to AZD1222 COVID-19 vaccine. General study findings and limits: Donors were mostly white British, more females; clonal diversity possibly underestimated. Close to half of all spike-specific TCRs reportedly target regions of the variants that are unmutated. Repertoires were collected only later (after the peak T cell response had occurred).

A remark on this clone: As yet, its antigen is unknown.

V was pared by 0 bases and J by 1 base, with 11 bases between. There are 15 residues in the CDR3. Germline loops: CDR1 SGHRS, CDR2 YFSETQ. Sequencing used immunoSEQ multiplex PCR; TCRdb keeps in-frame clones, though not all of them. The sample has 150,000 to 180,000 clones, approximately 91% seen once. This chain links TRBV5-1 with TRBJ2-7; possibly TRBD2 for D (5 bases). The specimen comprised peripheral blood, sampled after recovery from COVID-19. The sequence was collected from an adult who had recovered from COVID-19. CDR3 DNA: TGCGCCAGCAGCTTGGGACGGGGTCGGTCCTACGAGCAGTACTTC. This sequence encodes CASSLGRGRSYEQYF.